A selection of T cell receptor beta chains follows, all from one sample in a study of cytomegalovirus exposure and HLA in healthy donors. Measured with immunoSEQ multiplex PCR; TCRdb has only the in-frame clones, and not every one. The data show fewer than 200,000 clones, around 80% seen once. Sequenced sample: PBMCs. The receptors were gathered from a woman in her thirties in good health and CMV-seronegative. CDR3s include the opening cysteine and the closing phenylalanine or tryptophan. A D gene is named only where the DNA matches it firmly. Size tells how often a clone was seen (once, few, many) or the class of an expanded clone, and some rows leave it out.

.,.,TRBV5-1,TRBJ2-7,TGCGCCAGCAGCTTTGGGGGGGCGATTTACGAGCAGTACTTC,CASSFGGAIYEQYF
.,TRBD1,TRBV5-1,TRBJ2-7,TGCGCCAGCAGTTATAACAGGGGAAACTCCTACGAGCAGTACTTC,CASSYNRGNSYEQYF
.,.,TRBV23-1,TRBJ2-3,TGCGCCAGCAGTCGCGGGCCCGATACGCAGTATTTT,CASSRGPDTQYF
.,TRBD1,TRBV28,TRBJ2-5,TGTGCCAGCAGTTTAGGACCTCATAGGACAGGGTACCAAGAGACCCAGTACTTC,CASSLGPHRTGYQETQYF
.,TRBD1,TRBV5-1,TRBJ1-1,TGCGCCAGCAGCTTGGATCGTTTCGACAGGGGGCATTTGGGCACTGAAGCTTTCTTT,CASSLDRFDRGHLGTEAFF
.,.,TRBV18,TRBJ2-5,TGTGCCAGCTCATCGGACAACCAAGAGACCCAGTACTTC,CASSSDNQETQYF
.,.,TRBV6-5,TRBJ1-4,TGTGCCAGCAGTTACTCGTTCAGGGTAACTAATGAAAAACTGTTTTTT,CASSYSFRVTNEKLFF
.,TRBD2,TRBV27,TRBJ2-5,TGTGCCAGCGGACTAGCGGGGGTGTACCAAGAGACCCAGTACTTC,CASGLAGVYQETQYF
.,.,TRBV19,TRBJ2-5,TGTGCCAGTAGTGACCAAAACAGGGCCCACCAAGAGACCCAGTACTTC,CASSDQNRAHQETQYF
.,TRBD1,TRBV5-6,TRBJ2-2,TGTGCCAGCAGCTGGGACAGATTCACCACCGCCGGGGAGCTGTTTTTT,CASSWDRFTTAGELFF
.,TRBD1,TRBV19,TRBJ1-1,TGTGCCAGTAGTCCAGGACAGGGGACGGGCACTGAAGCTTTCTTT,CASSPGQGTGTEAFF
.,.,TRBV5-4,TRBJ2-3,TGTGCCAGCAGCGGGTCCGGGACATCAGATACGCAGTATTTT,CASSGSGTSDTQYF
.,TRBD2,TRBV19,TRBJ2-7,TGTGCCAGTAGTACGCAGACTAGCCCAAACTACGAGCAGTACTTC,CASSTQTSPNYEQYF
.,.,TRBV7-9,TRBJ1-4,TGTGCCAGCAGCTCCCTAGAAACGGGTGAAAAACTGTTTTTT,CASSSLETGEKLFF
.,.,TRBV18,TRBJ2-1,TGTGCCAGCTCCCAGGGGACCTACAATGAGCAGTTCTTC,CASSQGTYNEQFF
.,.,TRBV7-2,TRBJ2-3,TGTGCCAGCAGCTTAGGCGCAGATACGCAGTATTTT,CASSLGADTQYF
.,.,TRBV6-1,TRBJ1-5,TGTGCCAGCAGTGAACGGGGCAATCAGCCCCAGCATTTT,CASSERGNQPQHF
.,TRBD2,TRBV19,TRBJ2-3,TGTGCCAGTAGTCTTAGCGGGGGGGCCGTGGATACGCAGTATTTT,CASSLSGGAVDTQYF
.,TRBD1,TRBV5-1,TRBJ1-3,TGCGCCAGCAGCACTATACCGGACAGGGGAGCAGGAAACACCATATATTTT,CASSTIPDRGAGNTIYF
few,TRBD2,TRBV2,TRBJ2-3,TGTGCCAGCAGTCTCGGGGGGGCCGGGGATACGCAGTATTTT,CASSLGGAGDTQYF
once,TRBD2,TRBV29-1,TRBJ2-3,TGCAGCGTTGTTCGACTAGCGGGGGGGTTCACAGATACGCAGTATTTT,CSVVRLAGGFTDTQYF
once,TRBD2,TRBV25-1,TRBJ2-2,TGTGCCAGCACCCCGGGGGTGGGGGGGAGGACCGGGGAGCTGTTTTTT,CASTPGVGGRTGELFF
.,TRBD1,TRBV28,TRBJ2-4,TGTGCCAGCAACGGACAGGGGTGGATTCAGTACTTC,CASNGQGWIQYF
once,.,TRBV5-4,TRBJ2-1,TGTGCCAGCAGCTTGGACTTGACAGGATACAATGAGCAGTTCTTC,CASSLDLTGYNEQFF
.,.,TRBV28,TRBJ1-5,TGTGCCAGCAGCGGGGGGACACCTATCTATAGCAATCAGCCCCAGCATTTT,CASSGGTPIYSNQPQHF
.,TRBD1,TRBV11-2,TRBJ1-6,TGTGCCAGCAGCTCGAACAGGGGTAGGTCACCCCTCCACTTT,CASSSNRGRSPLHF
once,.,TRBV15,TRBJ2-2,TGTGCCACCAGCAGAGATTATTTGACACCAAACACCGGGGAGCTGTTTTTT,CATSRDYLTPNTGELFF
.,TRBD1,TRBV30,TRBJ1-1,TGTGCCTGGAGCAGGGGGCTTACTGAAGCTTTCTTT,CAWSRGLTEAFF
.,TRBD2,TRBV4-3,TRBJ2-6,TGCGCCAGCAGCCAAGATGGACTAGCGTCTGGGGCCAACGGCCTGACTTTC,CASSQDGLASGANGLTF
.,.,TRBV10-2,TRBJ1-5,TGCGCCAGCAGTGAGATGTTAAATCAGCCCCAGCATTTT,CASSEMLNQPQHF
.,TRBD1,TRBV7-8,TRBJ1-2,TGTGCCAGCAGCTTAAGAGGGGGCGGGGTTGGCTACACCTTC,CASSLRGGGVGYTF
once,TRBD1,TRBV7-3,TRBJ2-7,TGTGCCAGCAGCGTCGCGGGACAGGGGATCGGCAACGAGCAGTACTTC,CASSVAGQGIGNEQYF
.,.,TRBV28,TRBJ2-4,TGTGCCACCTTGACTCCGTCTTGGGACATTCAGTACTTC,CATLTPSWDIQYF
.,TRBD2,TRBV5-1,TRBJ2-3,TGCGCCAGCAGCCAGGCGGGACTAGCGGGGGGGACTAGCGATACGCAGTATTTT,CASSQAGLAGGTSDTQYF
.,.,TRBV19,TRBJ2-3,TGTGCCAGTAGTATAGCCACCCGTAGCGGAAGCACGTATTTT,CASSIATRSGSTYF
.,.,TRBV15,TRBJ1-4,TGTGCCACCAGCGCAGACGTAGGCGGTAATGAAAAACTGTTTTTT,CATSADVGGNEKLFF
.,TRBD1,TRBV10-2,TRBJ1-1,TGCGCCAGCAGGCTCCCGGGACAGGGGGCGACTGAAGCTTTCTTT,CASRLPGQGATEAFF
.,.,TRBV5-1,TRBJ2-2,TGCGCCAGCAGCTTGGTGACAGGCAACACCGGGGAGCTGTTTTTT,CASSLVTGNTGELFF
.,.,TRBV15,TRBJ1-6,TGTGCCACCAGCAGAGATCCGGTGGAGCAGCTGGGAGCAAGGGCCTACTATAATTCACCCCTCCACTTT,CATSRDPVEQLGARAYYNSPLHF
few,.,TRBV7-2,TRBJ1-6,TGTGCCAGCAGCGAAGGGACCGGGAGGAATTCACCCCTCCACTTT,CASSEGTGRNSPLHF
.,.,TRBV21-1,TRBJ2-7,TGTGCCAGCAGCAAAGGTGACCAGGTGCCGGGGGAGCAGTACTTC,CASSKGDQVPGEQYF
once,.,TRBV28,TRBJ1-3,TGTGCCAGCAGTACGGGGTGGCTCTTAAACTCTGGAAACACCATATATTTT,CASSTGWLLNSGNTIYF
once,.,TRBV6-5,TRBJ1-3,TGTGCCAGCAGTGCTACCGGGACACCTGGAAACACCATATATTTT,CASSATGTPGNTIYF
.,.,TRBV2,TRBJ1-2,TGTGCCAGCAGTGAAGCGCTTCTAAACTATGGCTACACCTTC,CASSEALLNYGYTF
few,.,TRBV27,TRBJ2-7,TGTGCCAGCAGTTTGGGCCAGCTCTACGAGCAGTACTTC,CASSLGQLYEQYF
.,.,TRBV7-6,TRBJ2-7,TGTGCCAGCAGCTTAGAACCGACATCCTACGAGCAGTACTTC,CASSLEPTSYEQYF
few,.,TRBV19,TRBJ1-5,TGTGCCAGTAGTATAGAACAGAATCAGCCCCAGCATTTT,CASSIEQNQPQHF
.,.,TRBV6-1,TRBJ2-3,TGTGCCAGCAGAACGGTAGGGGGTACAGATACGCAGTATTTT,CASRTVGGTDTQYF
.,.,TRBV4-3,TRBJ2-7,TGCGCCAGCAGCCAAGCGTGGCAGGGGAAAATCTACGAGCAGTACTTC,CASSQAWQGKIYEQYF
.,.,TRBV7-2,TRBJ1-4,TGTGCCAGCAGCTTAGGTGGGGGCAGGGCTAACGAAAAACTGTTTTTT,CASSLGGGRANEKLFF
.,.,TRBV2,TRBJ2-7,TGTGCCAGCAGTAAAACCGCGGTCTACGAGCAGTACTTC,CASSKTAVYEQYF